This T cell receptor beta chain derives from a study of spatial heterogeneity in lung cancer. Overall study findings and caveats: The study found ubiquitous expanded tumor TCRs in blood more at resection than follow-up.

Documented time point: sample taken at primary tumor resection. Sequencing was performed on whole RNA extracted from tumor and nontumor lung tissue, or from frozen PBMC, and the material was left unsorted. The donor population consisted of approximately 68 patients with untreated, early-stage non-small cell lung cancer. Each TCR cDNA molecule bore a unique molecular identifier. MiXCR, run by TCRdb on the 5' RACE reads, gives a single entry per CDR3 protein. The table shows some 87,000 distinct CDR3 sequences, with approximately 8.2% occurring only once. The CDR3 contains 14 residues. CDR1 and CDR2 from the germline V gene are KGHSH and LQKENI. Trimming shortened V by 1 base and J by 1 base, and 6 bases separated the two germline ends. The sample holds a few counts of this clonotype. The antigen is not known.

The specimen comprised PBMCs, sampled at surgery. This chain links TRBV18 with TRBJ2-3; D uncertain. The sequence was obtained from a male donor with early-stage non-small cell lung cancer. CDR3 amino acids: CASSPRIGTDTQYF. The CDR3 DNA reads as TGTGCCAGCTCACCACGGATCGGCACAGATACGCAGTATTTT. The full variable domain, with the rest looked up from reference TRBV18 and TRBJ2-3, is NAGVMQNPRHLVRRRGQEARLRCSPMKGHSHVYWYRQLPEEGLKFMVYLQKENIIDESGMPKERFSAEFPKEGPSILRIQQVVRGDSAAYFCASSPRIGTDTQYFGPGTRLTVL.